This T cell receptor (beta chain) was captured by sequencing in a study of metastatic and nonmetastatic thyroid tumors. Whole-study context: Where malignant and benign thyroid patients were concerned, repertoires were compared across blood and tumor or nodule tissue.

Whole-study results and caveats: Across blood and tumor, TCR beta diversity in malignant thyroid tumors was reportedly significantly higher than in benign nodules.

The CDR3 is 16 residues long. Trimming cost V 1 base and J 6 bases; bases outside gene matches: 7. Germline V CDR1 and CDR2: MGHRA, YSYEKL. Per the study methods: CDR3 was compared across clinicopathological groups, and the resulting differences were used to build a distant-metastasis classifier for papillary thyroid cancer. Via MiXCR, TCRdb re-called the PCR reads. These V and J calls derive from TCRdb rather than the authors' analysis. There are approximately 31,000 clones in the sample; 15% to 20% occur only once, and 10% to 13% lies in the top ten. All patients reached thyroid surgery having received no treatment beforehand. On this clone itself: Its antigen is unidentified.

This receptor was identified in a female donor with papillary thyroid cancer or a benign thyroid nodule (not recorded which). Some clones in this sample may be carry-over from other donors' samples. The specimen sequenced was blood. The chain carries TRBV4-1 and TRBJ2-1, with 9 bases lining up with TRBD1. The CDR3 is CASSQAPGQGINEQFF. DNA for the CDR3: TGCGCCAGCAGCCAAGCACCGGGACAGGGTATCAATGAGCAGTTCTTC.